One sample yielded the 2 T cell receptor beta chains listed below, sequenced in a study of blood T cell repertoires in COVID-19 (dated by TCRdb to about 2020). To prepare the library, the immunoSEQ multiplex PCR assay was applied. The table was pulled from immuneACCESS by TCRdb, which kept in-frame rearrangements only. Such tables lose some clones; where checked, under half of the loss comes from unresolved V genes, and the rest has no known cause. The sample records about 64,000 clones, approximately 78% of which are singletons. The leading ten clones occupy 10% to 15% of the sample. Sequencing input: peripheral blood. The receptors shown here come from a man older than 75 with acute or convalescent COVID-19.

The V call is TRBV11-2, the J call TRBJ2-1; TRBD2 matches 11 bases. The CDR3 has 15 amino acids. V lost 5 bases and J lost 9; bases outside the gene matches: 9. Germline-derived CDR1 and CDR2 are SGHAT and FQNNGV. This CDR3 is CASSPTSGEASEQFF. The CDR3 bases are TGTGCCAGCAGCCCGACTAGCGGGGAAGCCAGTGAGCAGTTCTTC.

V is TRBV24-1 and J is TRBJ2-5; 7 positions agree with TRBD1. The CDR3 runs to 16 residues. The ends lost 3 bases at V and 2 bases at J; junction bases unmatched: 8. Germline V gene lookup returns CDR1 KGHDR and CDR2 SFDVKD. The CDR3 coding sequence is TGTGCCACCAGTGATCCGACAGGGTTAGAACAAGAGACCCAGTACTTC. Translated, it gives CATSDPTGLEQETQYF.